The rows below give T cell receptor beta chains drawn from one sample of a study of T cell changes during pregnancy in multiple sclerosis. Measured with immunoSEQ multiplex PCR; TCRdb has only the in-frame clones, and not every one. The sample records 55,000 to 65,000 clones, about 93% being singletons. The sequences come from CD8+ T cells from peripheral blood mononuclear cells, collected in the third trimester of pregnancy. These receptors originate from a female donor with multiple sclerosis, enrolled in a pregnancy study. The CDR3 runs from the conserved cysteine through the conserved F or W. D genes are given only for firm matches. Expanded clones are given a class, and other clones once, few, many or no size at all.

J | length | size | V | D | CDR3 | DNA
TRBJ2-3 | 15 | - | TRBV6-1 | TRBD2 | CAAKKREGVADTQYF | TGTGCCGCGAAGAAGCGGGAGGGAGTGGCAGATACGCAGTATTTT
TRBJ1-5 | 15 | - | TRBV4-3 | - | CASSQVWLGNQPQHF | TGCGCCAGCAGCCAAGTCTGGCTCGGCAATCAGCCCCAGCATTTT
TRBJ2-5 | 13 | - | TRBV7-9 | - | CASSLGGGETQYF | TGTGCCAGCAGCTTAGGAGGGGGAGAGACCCAGTACTTC
TRBJ2-3 | 15 | - | TRBV7-9 | TRBD2 | CANGGTSGPNRAQYF | TGTGCCAATGGCGGGACTAGCGGGCCCAACCGTGCGCAGTATTTT
TRBJ2-7 | 14 | - | TRBV4-2 | TRBD1 | CASSQRTGTYEQYF | TGTGCCAGCAGCCAACGGACAGGGACCTACGAGCAGTACTTC
TRBJ2-1 | 17 | - | TRBV7-2 | - | CASRPTSLSSSYNEQFF | TGTGCCAGCAGACCTACTAGTCTTTCAAGCTCCTACAATGAGCAGTTCTTC
TRBJ1-2 | 14 | - | TRBV27 | - | CASSYSNPNYGYTF | TGTGCCAGCAGTTACAGCAACCCTAACTATGGCTACACCTTC
TRBJ2-1 | 15 | - | TRBV11-2 | TRBD2 | CASSLVAGGPNEQFF | TGTGCCAGCAGCTTAGTTGCGGGAGGGCCCAATGAGCAGTTCTTC
TRBJ2-1 | 14 | few | TRBV6-6 | - | CASKPGEGGNEQFF | TGTGCCAGCAAACCGGGAGAGGGTGGTAATGAGCAGTTCTTC
TRBJ2-1 | 13 | - | TRBV5-1 | TRBD1 | CASFGTGVNEQFF | TGCGCCAGCTTCGGGACAGGGGTCAATGAGCAGTTCTTC
TRBJ1-4 | 15 | - | TRBV4-1 | TRBD1 | CASSQATGGVEKLFF | TGCGCCAGCAGCCAAGCGACAGGGGGGGTTGAAAAACTGTTTTTT
TRBJ1-1 | 14 | - | TRBV6-5 | - | CASSYRGGNTEAFF | TGTGCCAGCAGTTACAGGGGGGGTAACACTGAAGCTTTCTTT
TRBJ2-6 | 18 | - | TRBV27 | TRBD1 | CASSLTGGEWAGANVLTF | TGTGCCAGCAGTTTAACAGGGGGTGAATGGGCTGGGGCCAACGTCCTGACTTTC
TRBJ1-1 | 15 | - | TRBV19 | TRBD1 | CASSKTGAWNTEAFF | TGTGCCAGTAGTAAGACAGGGGCATGGAACACTGAAGCTTTCTTT
TRBJ2-1 | 13 | once | TRBV19 | TRBD1 | CASRQGQRNEQFF | TGTGCCAGTAGACAGGGGCAGCGCAATGAGCAGTTCTTC
TRBJ2-7 | 14 | - | TRBV7-8 | TRBD1 | CASSLGQGAYEQYF | TGTGCCAGCAGCTTGGGACAGGGGGCTTACGAGCAGTACTTC